Following are 32 T cell receptor beta chains from one sample sequenced in a study of early T cells in non-severe SARS-CoV-2 infection. TCRdb itself ran the 5' RACE reads through MiXCR, one entry per CDR3 protein. The table has fewer than 80,000 distinct CDR3 sequences, 12% seen once; the top ten hold approximately 1%. Material: whole blood, obtained at baseline. All receptors come from an adult who was a healthcare worker with PCR-confirmed SARS-CoV-2 infection or an uninfected control (not recorded which). The donor label of this sample is uncertain.

This clonotype was seen more than once but under ten times. The V call is TRBV21-1, the J call TRBJ2-1. TRBV21-1 is marked as a pseudogene. The CDR3 is 17 residues long. The CDR3 loop is CASSRRPQNFGFPVGFF. CDR3 coding DNA: TGTGCCAGCAGCCGCAGACCCCAAAATTTCGGGTTCCCCGTTGGGTTCTTC.

In this sample, this clonotype turned up many times. The chain is built from TRBV29-1 and TRBJ2-5, with TRBD1 identical over 8 bases. V gave up 4 bases and J gave up 6 bases; unmatched junction bases: 16. CDR1 and CDR2 from the germline V gene are SQVTM and ANQGSEA. This CDR3 has 16 amino acids. The CDR3 DNA reads TGCAGCGTTGGGCTCAAACTCCGGACAGGGCGAAAGACCCAGTACTTC. As protein: CSVGLKLRTGRKTQYF.

This clonotype was seen many times. V gene TRBV5-8 combines with J gene TRBJ2-1, with D maybe TRBD2 (6 bases). V was shortened by 4 bases and J by 5 bases, with 16 bases between the two germline ends. This CDR3 contains 15 residues. Germline CDR1 SGHTS, CDR2 YDEGEE. The CDR3 DNA reads TGTGCCAGCAGCCCCTGGCGGGGTTCACACAATGAGCAGTTCTTC. Translation: CASSPWRGSHNEQFF.

The chain couples TRBV19 to TRBJ1-2, with 8 positions matching TRBD1. Germline V gene data show CDR1 as LNHDA and CDR2 as SQIVND (reference sequence). The CDR3 runs to 15 residues. V lost 6 bases to trimming and J lost 3 bases; unmatched junction nucleotides: 9. CDR3 residues: CASRDRARVDYGYTF. The CDR3 DNA reads as TGTGCCAGTAGGGACAGGGCGAGGGTTGACTATGGCTACACCTTC.

This clonotype was counted a few times. The CDR3 sequence is CATSDLSGTGGPYEQYV. The CDR3 DNA reads as TGTGCCACCAGTGATTTGTCCGGGACAGGGGGCCCCTACGAGCAGTACGTC. V is TRBV24-1 and J is TRBJ2-7; 12 bases fit TRBD1. V shed 0 bases, J shed 2 bases, and the junction held 4 bases outside the gene matches. The V gene's germline CDR1 is KGHDR and CDR2 SFDVKD. The CDR3 has 17 residues.

This clonotype has a handful of counts. The rearrangement uses TRBV21-1 and TRBJ2-3; TRBD2 reflects the table's D call only, with no check against the DNA. TRBV21-1 is a pseudogene segment. This CDR3 region has 15 residues. The CDR3 sequence: CASSKVKTTRDTQYF. The CDR3 DNA is TGTGCCAGCAGCAAAGTAAAGACAACTAGGGATACGCAGTATTTT.

This clonotype was found a few times. The V and J genes are TRBV5-1 and TRBJ2-3; no clear D. The germline gives CDR1 SGHRS, CDR2 YFSETQ. Trimming stripped 0 bases from V and 0 bases from J, with 14 bases between. This CDR3 is 17 amino acids long. The CDR3 loop reads CASSLGSHLASTDTQYF. CDR3 bases: TGCGCCAGCAGCTTGGGGTCCCACTTGGCTAGCACAGATACGCAGTATTTT.

This clonotype showed up just a few times. The gene calls are TRBV5-4 and TRBJ1-1; tentatively, D is TRBD1 (5 bases). The CDR3 is made up of 13 amino acids. Trimming cost V 4 bases and J 3 bases, with 10 bases left between them. The V gene's germline CDR1 is SGHNT and CDR2 YYREEE (reference sequence). The CDR3 spells CASSPDNHTEAFF. DNA for the CDR3: TGTGCCAGCAGCCCGGACAACCACACTGAAGCTTTCTTT.

This clonotype was counted ten times or more. This sequence joins TRBV20-1 and TRBJ2-3; perhaps TRBD2 as D (6 bases). Per the germline V gene, CDR1 is DFQATT and CDR2 is SNEGSKA (reference sequence). The CDR3 spans 15 residues. V was shortened by 0 bases and J by 2 bases, with 12 bases between the two germline ends. CDR3 coding DNA: TGCAGTGCTAGAGATATGGAGGGGTCCACAGATACGCAGTATTTT. It is translated as CSARDMEGSTDTQYF.

This clonotype was observed many times. J is TRBJ2-5 and V is TRBV5-1; D perhaps matches TRBD1 (6 bases). This CDR3 has 14 residues. Germline V gives CDR1 SGHRS, CDR2 YFSETQ. Trimming pared 4 bases from V and 1 base from J, leaving 11 bases between. Here the CDR3 DNA reads TGCGCCAGCAGCCCTGGGGGCTTCCAAGAGACCCAGTACTTC. Translation gives CASSPGGFQETQYF.

This clonotype was counted a few times. This chain connects TRBV7-2 to TRBJ2-3; possibly TRBD2 for D (5 bases). The CDR3 is 16 amino acids. The ends were cut back, 1 base at V and 2 bases at J, with 13 bases in the middle. Germline-derived CDR1 and CDR2 are SGHTA and FQGNSA. The CDR3 region is CASSLGKAVITDTQYF. CDR3 in DNA: TGTGCCAGCAGCTTAGGTAAAGCGGTGATCACAGATACGCAGTATTTT.

This clonotype was counted only a few times. V and J are TRBV7-8 and TRBJ2-7; TRBD2 matches 8 bases. V shed 1 base, J shed 0 bases, and the junction held 8 bases outside the gene matches. There are 17 residues in the CDR3. Per germline, CDR1 SGHVS and CDR2 FQNEAQ. In nucleotides, the CDR3 is TGTGCCAGCAGCTTAGGTAGCGGGGATAAGAGCTCCTACGAGCAGTACGTC. Residues: CASSLGSGDKSSYEQYV.

This clonotype turned up a few times. The rearrangement links TRBV20-1 to TRBJ2-3; unclear D gene. The CDR3 spans 13 residues. Germline V gene data show CDR1 as DFQATT and CDR2 as SNEGSKA (reference sequence). The V and J ends lost 3 bases and 5 bases respectively, with 12 bases between them. As DNA, the CDR3 is TGCAGTGCTAGGGCCCCCCCGGGAGATACGCAGTATTTT. Its protein product is CSARAPPGDTQYF.

V and J are TRBV6-6 and TRBJ1-2, with D maybe TRBD1 (5 bases). CDR1 MNHNY and CDR2 SVGAGI come from the germline V gene (reference sequence). This CDR3 is 12 amino acids long. Trimming shortened V by 5 bases and J by 8 bases, and 12 bases separated the two germline ends. CDR3 nucleotides: TGTGCCAGCAGTCTTCCCGAGGGGGGCTACACCTTC. This translates into CASSLPEGGYTF.

This clonotype was seen repeatedly, ten times or more. This sequence joins TRBV6-6 and TRBJ1-1; maybe TRBD1 (5 bases). With 6 bases removed from V and 11 bases from J, the gap between germline ends came to 16 bases. CDR3 length equals 12 residues. The V gene's germline CDR1 is MNHNY and CDR2 SVGAGI (reference sequence). The CDR3 reads CASRPRAPGAFF. CDR3 in DNA: TGTGCCAGCAGGCCCAGAGCCCCAGGGGCTTTCTTT.

This clonotype was observed many times. The CDR3, as DNA: TGTGCCAGCAGTTTTAGGGGGGATAACACTGAAGCTTTCTTT. Its translation: CASSFRGDNTEAFF. The rearrangement joins TRBV6-6 to TRBJ1-1, with D tentatively TRBD1 (6 bases). Germline assignment: CDR1 MNHNY and CDR2 SVGAGI (reference sequence). V was trimmed by 4 bases and J by 2 bases, leaving 11 bases between them. The CDR3 spans 14 residues.

This clonotype was picked up many times. This rearrangement joins TRBV18 to TRBJ2-3, with D unresolved. CDR1 is KGHSH, CDR2 LQKENI, per germline. With 5 bases removed from V and 0 bases from J, the gap between germline ends came to 9 bases. The CDR3 has 14 residues. The CDR3 region has the DNA TGTGCCAGCTCAAGTCTGGGTAGCACAGATACGCAGTATTTT. It translates to CASSSLGSTDTQYF. Looking up the rest from reference TRBV18 and TRBJ2-3 gives the full variable domain: NAGVMQNPRHLVRRRGQEARLRCSPMKGHSHVYWYRQLPEEGLKFMVYLQKENIIDESGMPKERFSAEFPKEGPSILRIQQVVRGDSAAYFCASSSLGSTDTQYFGPGTRLTVL.

The V call is TRBV21-1, the J call TRBJ1-5. TRBV21-1 is a pseudogene. The CDR3 runs 13 residues. The CDR3 DNA reads TGTGCCAGCAGCAGGGCCTGCAATCAGCCCCAGCATTTT. It codes for CASSRACNQPQHF.

This clonotype was seen more than once but under ten times. V gene TRBV7-2 combines with J gene TRBJ2-5; D uncertain. This CDR3 is built from 17 residues. V was pared by 7 bases and J by 2 bases, with 23 bases between. Germline-derived CDR1 and CDR2 are SGHTA and FQGNSA. CDR3 protein: CASTAHTGPPTQETQYF. In DNA, the CDR3 is TGTGCCAGCACCGCTCATACCGGACCCCCGACGCAAGAGACCCAGTACTTC. The full variable domain, with the rest looked up from reference TRBV7-2 and TRBJ2-5, is GAGVSQSPSNKVTEKGKDVELRCDPISGHTALYWYRQSLGQGLEFLIYFQGNSAPDKSGLPSDRFSAERTGGSVSTLTIQRTQQEDSAVYLCASTAHTGPPTQETQYFGPGTRLLVL.

This clonotype was seen more than once but under ten times. The chain links TRBV10-1 to TRBJ2-2; 10 bases map to TRBD1. This CDR3 contains 16 residues. V lost 4 bases and J lost 8; bases outside the gene matches: 10. The germline gives CDR1 WNHNN, CDR2 SYGVQD (reference sequence). The CDR3 loop is CASSGTGTGETGELFF. The CDR3 DNA follows: TGCGCCAGCAGTGGTACCGGGACAGGGGAAACGGGGGAGCTGTTTTTT.

The V and J genes are TRBV12-3 or TRBV12-4 and TRBJ2-1, with TRBD2 identical over 8 bases. The CDR3 runs 13 residues. The V gene end was trimmed by 0 bases and the J gene end by 12 bases; junction bases not matched to a gene: 4. This CDR3 reads CASSLAQRGLQFF. CDR3 DNA sequence: TGTGCCAGCAGTTTAGCACAGCGGGGGCTGCAGTTCTTC.

The sample holds a few counts of this clonotype. The J gene is TRBJ1-1, the V gene TRBV7-8; perhaps TRBD1 as D (6 bases). V lost 1 base and J lost 10, with 16 bases in between. The CDR3 loop spans 14 amino acids. The germline V gene has CDR1 SGHVS and CDR2 FQNEAQ. The CDR3 protein is CASSLGYAGEVAFF. The CDR3 DNA reads as TGTGCCAGCAGCTTAGGGTACGCAGGGGAGGTAGCTTTCTTT. The whole variable domain, filled in from reference TRBV7-8 and TRBJ1-1, reads GAGVSQSPRYKVAKRGQDVALRCDPISGHVSLFWYQQALGQGPEFLTYFQNEAQLDKSGLPSDRFFAERPEGSVSTLKIQRTQQEDSAVYLCASSLGYAGEVAFFGQGTRLTVV.

This clonotype was counted ten times or more. This chain connects TRBV24-1 to TRBJ2-3; D may be TRBD1 (5 bases). This CDR3 has 16 residues. CDR1 is KGHDR and CDR2 is SFDVKD in the germline V gene. V was clipped by 2 bases and J by 3 bases, with 14 bases between them. The CDR3 bases are TGTGCCACCAGTGATTACAGGACGGAAGTTACAGATACGCAGTATTTT. Amino acid sequence: CATSDYRTEVTDTQYF.

A few counts support this clonotype. The chain joins TRBV19 to TRBJ1-5; TRBD1 matches at 9 bases. Germline V CDR1 and CDR2: LNHDA, SQIVND (reference sequence). The CDR3 is 15 residues long. Losses at the gene ends were 4 bases for V and 7 bases for J; bases not matched to a gene: 8. This chain's CDR3 is CASSTGTGFRQPQHF. CDR3 DNA: TGTGCCAGTAGTACCGGGACAGGGTTTAGGCAGCCCCAGCATTTT.

This clonotype was detected only once. V usage is TRBV24-1 and J usage is TRBJ2-2, with 7 bases identical to TRBD2. Unmatched junction bases numbered 11, after V lost 7 bases and J lost 7 bases. The CDR3 length is 15 residues. CDR1 and CDR2 (germline): KGHDR, SFDVKD. For the CDR3, the DNA is TGTGCCACCAGGGCCGGGAGGAGAGAGGACGGGGAGCTGTTTTTT. Translated: CATRAGRREDGELFF.

The rearrangement joins TRBV6-5 to TRBJ1-1, with a tentative D call TRBD1 (6 bases). CDR1 is MNHEY, CDR2 SVGAGI, per germline. V lost 0 bases and J 0 bases, leaving 11 bases between the germline ends. The CDR3 spans 16 residues. The DNA of the CDR3 is TGTGCCAGCAGTTACTCCCAAGGGGGTGTGAACACTGAAGCTTTCTTT. This codes for CASSYSQGGVNTEAFF.

This clonotype has more than one count but fewer than ten. The V and J genes are TRBV11-2 and TRBJ2-3, with D perhaps TRBD1 or TRBD2 (6 bases each). Looked up from germline, CDR1 is SGHAT and CDR2 is FQNNGV. The CDR3 consists of 15 residues. With 10 bases removed from V and 4 bases from J, the gap between germline ends came to 21 bases. The chain's CDR3 is CATPRETGRSDTQYF. CDR3 sequence (DNA): TGTGCCACCCCACGGGAGACAGGTCGGTCAGATACGCAGTATTTT. Complete variable domain (other parts from reference TRBV11-2 and TRBJ2-3): EAGVAQSPRYKIIEKRQSVAFWCNPISGHATLYWYQQILGQGPKLLIQFQNNGVVDDSQLPKDRFSAERLKGVDSTLKIQPAKLEDSAVYLCATPRETGRSDTQYFGPGTRLTVL.

This clonotype turned up a few times. The chain joins TRBV12-3 or TRBV12-4 to TRBJ1-2; D is ambiguous. Trimming left V 6 bases short and J 4 bases short, with 15 bases between. The CDR3 is 14 amino acids. The CDR3 region has the DNA TGTGCCAGCAGCCCAGGAGCGGGGTTCTATGGCTACACCTTC. Protein: CASSPGAGFYGYTF.

There are a few counts of this clonotype. This sequence joins TRBV30 and TRBJ1-6; 9 bases are shared with TRBD1. Germline assignment: CDR1 GTSNPN and CDR2 SVGIG (reference sequence). V was clipped by 3 bases and J by 9 bases; unmatched bases: 9. This CDR3 is 15 amino acids long. CDR3 region: CAWSVPGQGSSPLHF. The CDR3 DNA follows: TGTGCCTGGAGCGTACCGGGACAGGGAAGTTCACCCCTCCACTTT.

CDR3 DNA: TGTGCCAGCAGTTCTATACTGGGGGAGTTTAACTATGGCTACACCTTC. Protein product: CASSSILGEFNYGYTF. J is TRBJ1-2 and V is TRBV12-3 or TRBV12-4; D perhaps matches TRBD1 (5 bases). Deletions cut 4 bases from V and 1 base from J, with 16 bases between. The length of the CDR3 is 16 residues.

This clonotype has at least ten counts. The chain recombines TRBV20-1 with TRBJ1-2; weak D call: TRBD1 (6 bases). The CDR3 has 13 residues. Germline V lookup: CDR1 DFQATT, CDR2 SNEGSKA (reference sequence). The V and J ends lost 3 bases and 3 bases respectively, with 11 bases between them. CDR3 sequence (DNA): TGCAGTGCTAGTACAGGGATCGACTATGGCTACACCTTC. This sequence encodes CSASTGIDYGYTF.

The sample holds a few counts of this clonotype. The chain combines TRBV12-3 or TRBV12-4 with TRBJ2-3, with D tentatively TRBD1 (8 bases). Trimming removed 6 bases at V and 1 base at J, with 26 bases between. This CDR3 comprises 19 residues. This CDR3 reads CASSNVPPTGGGGTDTQYF. The CDR3, as DNA: TGTGCCAGCAGCAACGTTCCTCCTACAGGGGGAGGGGGCACAGATACGCAGTATTTT.